This T cell receptor (beta chain) was retrieved from a study of T cell responses to AZD1222 COVID-19 vaccine. As for the study in general: Pooled samples include second doses given at about 4 or 12 weeks. Study findings and constraints: Mostly white British, mostly female donors; authors suggested clonal diversity may be underestimated. Spike-specific TCR breadth and depth were elevated following two AZD1222 doses. Per reports, nearly half of all spike-specific TCRs target regions that are unmutated in variants.

This CDR3 comprises 14 residues. In the case of this clone: Its cognate antigen is unknown.

Profiling relied on immunoSEQ multiplex PCR, and the TCRdb table lists in-frame clones only, not all of them. The table has about 85,000 clones, just over 85% seen once. This sequence originates from an adult in good health. The starting material was peripheral blood, obtained on day 0 of AZD1222 vaccination. The chain carries TRBV21-1 and TRBJ2-4; the D segment call TRBD1 is taken from the table without a DNA check. TRBV21-1 is recorded as a pseudogene. CDR3 loop: CASSKARVLSGLYF. CDR3 DNA sequence: TGTGCCAGCAGCAAAGCCCGTGTTCTCTCAGGGTTGTACTTC.